The 19 T cell receptor beta chains reported below all come from one sample, sequenced in a study of blood T cell repertoires in COVID-19. The repertoire was sequenced with immunoSEQ multiplex PCR; TCRdb's copy has only in-frame clones and lacks some. Among hundreds of thousands of clones listed, 85% to 90% were seen once. The specimen sequenced was PBMCs or T cells enriched from blood (not recorded which). Every receptor here comes from a man aged 18 to 30 who had recovered from COVID-19.

The gene calls are TRBV7-8 and TRBJ2-1; D possibly corresponds to TRBD1 (6 bases). The CDR3 length is 14 residues. From germline, CDR1 is SGHVS and CDR2 FQNEAQ. Trimming cost V 4 bases and J 4 bases, with 11 bases left between them. The CDR3 loop is CASSSSDRYNEQFF. CDR3 sequence (DNA): TGTGCCAGCAGCTCATCGGACAGATACAATGAGCAGTTCTTC.

The chain uses TRBV6-2 or TRBV6-3 and TRBJ2-5; tentative D call: TRBD2 (6 bases). Germline assignment: CDR1 MNHEY and CDR2 SVGEGT. Deletions cut 0 bases from V and 5 bases from J, with 10 bases between. The CDR3 loop spans 14 amino acids. As DNA, the CDR3 is TGTGCCAGCAGTTACTCAGCTGGAGGGGAGACCCAGTACTTC. Its translation: CASSYSAGGETQYF.

This rearrangement joins TRBV28 to TRBJ1-2, with a tentative D call TRBD1 (6 bases). This CDR3 is 16 amino acids long. V dropped 4 bases and J dropped 7 bases, with 22 bases sitting between them. Germline CDR1 and CDR2: MDHEN and SYDVKM. The CDR3 region is CASSSPGHGSAAGYTF. The CDR3 nucleotides read TGTGCCAGCAGTTCCCCGGGACACGGATCCGCTGCTGGCTACACCTTC.

Turning to this clone: The junction and the germline gene differ at one end; a read error may be behind it. The chain has TRBV5-1 and TRBJ2-7, with 7 bases fitting TRBD1. This CDR3 is built from 12 residues. Germline CDR1 SGHRS, CDR2 YFSETQ. The CDR3 bases are TGCGCCAGCAGCATTAACAGGGGAAGGCAGTTGTTC. Translation gives CASSINRGRQLF.

The chain recombines TRBV6-5 with TRBJ1-2; 8 bases fit TRBD1. J gave up 6 bases and V 4 bases, and 7 bases lay outside the gene matches. This CDR3 has 14 residues. The germline gives CDR1 MNHEY, CDR2 SVGAGI. The CDR3 here is CASSSGQGEDGYTF. Written as DNA, the CDR3 is TGTGCCAGCAGTTCCGGACAGGGAGAGGATGGCTACACCTTC.

Note on this clone: The final CDR3 position lacks the conserved phenylalanine or tryptophan, pointing to a likely read error. It is unclear where the CDR3 begins or ends on the DNA, so no DNA is shown, and the CDR3 is as TCRdb lists it. The gene calls are TRBV7-4 and TRBJ1-1; TRBD1, the table's D call, lacks a check against the DNA. The CDR3 spans 10 amino acids, including both terminal residues. The V gene's germline CDR1 is SGHVT and CDR2 SQSDAQ. The CDR3 sequence: CASSLPAGHG.

This clone was observed a single time. CDR3 DNA sequence: TGCGCCAGCAGCCAAGCACAGGGGATGAATTCACCCCTCCACTTT. As protein: CASSQAQGMNSPLHF. This chain joins TRBV4-1 and TRBJ1-6, with 7 bases identical to TRBD1. Germline values: CDR1 MGHRA, CDR2 YSYEKL. The V and J ends lost 1 base and 7 bases, in that order; junction bases with no gene match: 4. The CDR3 runs 15 residues.

The chain has TRBV27 and TRBJ2-3, with a possible D match to TRBD1 (6 bases). The CDR3 length is 16 residues. The V end lost 5 bases, the J end lost 0 bases, and 15 bases lay between the germline ends. Germline assignment: CDR1 MNHEY and CDR2 SMNVEV (reference sequence). DNA for the CDR3: TGTGCCAGCAGTCAACCAGGGGCTATTAGCACAGATACGCAGTATTTT. As protein: CASSQPGAISTDTQYF.

This chain links TRBV27 with TRBJ1-6; 7 nucleotides line up with TRBD1. V was clipped by 6 bases and J by 7 bases; unmatched bases: 12. This CDR3 has 16 residues. Per the germline V gene, CDR1 is MNHEY and CDR2 is SMNVEV (reference sequence). CDR3 in amino acids: CASRSPLRDRNSPLHF. CDR3 bases: TGTGCCAGCAGAAGTCCACTCCGGGACAGAAATTCACCCCTCCACTTT.

The CDR3 sequence: CASSQFDDIGYYGYTF. CDR3 bases: TGTGCCAGCAGCCAATTTGATGACATAGGTTACTATGGCTACACCTTC. This chain uses TRBV14 with TRBJ1-2, with D unresolved. The CDR3 runs 16 residues. Looked up from germline, CDR1 is SGHDN and CDR2 is FVKESK. Trimming took off 2 bases at V and 3 bases at J, with 16 bases between the two ends.

This chain uses TRBV18 with TRBJ2-3, with a possible D match to TRBD1 (5 bases). CDR1 is KGHSH and CDR2 is LQKENI in the germline V gene. This CDR3 has 14 residues. The V end lost 3 bases, the J end lost 6 bases, and 13 bases lay between the germline ends. The CDR3 nucleotides read TGTGCCAGCTCACCTGATAGGGGCTCGGATACGCAGTATTTT. This gives the protein CASSPDRGSDTQYF. The variable domain in full, completed from reference TRBV18 and TRBJ2-3, reads NAGVMQNPRHLVRRRGQEARLRCSPMKGHSHVYWYRQLPEEGLKFMVYLQKENIIDESGMPKERFSAEFPKEGPSILRIQQVVRGDSAAYFCASSPDRGSDTQYFGPGTRLTVL.

Only a few counts were recorded for this clone. The chain links TRBV18 to TRBJ1-2; D not certain. Deletions cut 3 bases from V and 8 bases from J, with 22 bases between. The CDR3 contains 16 residues. CDR1 is KGHSH and CDR2 is LQKENI in the germline V gene. CDR3 nucleotides: TGTGCCAGCTCACCGGGAGCGAGCAGGAAGTCTTTAGGCTACACCTTC. Translated: CASSPGASRKSLGYTF.

The CDR3 nucleotides read TGTGCCAGCAGAATAAATCTGAACACTGAAGCTTTCTTT. Encoded protein: CASRINLNTEAFF. This chain links TRBV6-5 with TRBJ1-1; the D is unclear. Trimming shortened V by 6 bases and J by 0 bases, and 8 bases separated the two germline ends. Germline-derived CDR1 and CDR2 are MNHEY and SVGAGI. The CDR3 contains 13 residues.

The CDR3: CASSLGFSSVISYEQYF. CDR3 sequence (DNA): TGTGCCAGCAGCTTAGGGTTTTCTAGCGTGATCTCCTACGAGCAGTACTTC. The chain has TRBV7-2 and TRBJ2-7; TRBD2 might be the D (6 bases). CDR3 length equals 17 residues. Germline V gene lookup returns CDR1 SGHTA and CDR2 FQGNSA. Trimming left V 1 base short and J 0 bases short, with 16 bases between.

V is TRBV5-6 and J is TRBJ1-4, with TRBD1 matching 7 bases. The CDR3 totals 18 residues. Losses at the gene ends were 2 bases for V and 0 bases for J; bases not matched to a gene: 10. Germline V gene data show CDR1 as SGHDT and CDR2 as YYEEEE. Here the CDR3 DNA reads TGTGCCAGCAGCTTTCGGGACAGCCTACTTGCAACTAATGAAAAACTGTTTTTT. Amino acid sequence: CASSFRDSLLATNEKLFF.

The chain links TRBV5-6 to TRBJ2-7, with TRBD1 as a possible D gene (7 bases). CDR3 size: 17 residues. Germline V gene sequence: CDR1 SGHDT, CDR2 YYEEEE. Trimming took 3 bases from V and 1 from J, leaving 20 bases between them. In nucleotides, the CDR3 is TGTGCCAGCAGCTGGGGGGAGTTGGGACAGAGATCCTACGAGCAGTACTTC. Encoded protein: CASSWGELGQRSYEQYF.

The chain is built from TRBV1 and TRBJ1-2; TRBD1, the table's D call, lacks a check against the DNA. TRBV1 is a documented pseudogene. The CDR3 has 16 amino acids. The CDR3 nucleotides are TGCACCAGCCTAGACAGGGGCAATCCTTCTAACTATGGCTACACCTTC. It translates to CTSLDRGNPSNYGYTF.

J is TRBJ2-7 and V is TRBV11-2; 9 bases map to TRBD1. Germline trimming cut 2 bases from V and 2 bases from J; bases unmatched to any gene: 7. CDR1 SGHAT and CDR2 FQNNGV come from the germline V gene. The CDR3 is made up of 16 amino acids. The CDR3 loop reads CASSLLAWDRAYEQYF. CDR3 in DNA: TGTGCCAGCAGCTTACTTGCGTGGGACAGGGCCTACGAGCAGTACTTC.

V and J are TRBV19 and TRBJ2-7, with D possibly matching TRBD1 (6 bases). The V gene's germline CDR1 is LNHDA and CDR2 SQIVND (reference sequence). The CDR3 length is 12 residues. V lost 4 bases to trimming and J lost 2 bases, with 6 bases between them. The CDR3 protein is CASSNRAYEQYF. The CDR3 DNA reads as TGTGCCAGTAGTAACAGGGCCTACGAGCAGTACTTC.